This TCR beta chain is from a study of a mutant IDH1 vaccine in newly diagnosed glioma. For the study at large: Vaccination started 4-6 weeks after radiotherapy alone, or with temozolomide cycles.

Time point: week 47, end of study. It was 300 ug of mutant IDH1 20-mer peptide that made up each vaccine dose, given with topical imiquimod. Comment on this clone: Its antigen is not known.

Repertoires were generated with immunoSEQ multiplex PCR, while TCRdb's copy carries only in-frame clones and drops some. This table holds over 75,000 clones, 81% found once. The ends were cut back, 7 bases at V and 2 bases at J, with 11 bases in the middle. The CDR3 runs to 13 residues. Germline lookup yields CDR1 SNHLY and CDR2 FYNNEI. The sample in question was PBMCs, obtained from a glioma patient whose treatment included an IDH1 peptide vaccine. The TCR sequence derives from a man aged 35 to 55 with glioma. The gene calls are TRBV2 and TRBJ1-1; no definite D call. As DNA, the CDR3 is TGTGCCAGCACTAGAGGGCTCAACACTGAAGCTTTCTTT. This encodes CASTRGLNTEAFF.